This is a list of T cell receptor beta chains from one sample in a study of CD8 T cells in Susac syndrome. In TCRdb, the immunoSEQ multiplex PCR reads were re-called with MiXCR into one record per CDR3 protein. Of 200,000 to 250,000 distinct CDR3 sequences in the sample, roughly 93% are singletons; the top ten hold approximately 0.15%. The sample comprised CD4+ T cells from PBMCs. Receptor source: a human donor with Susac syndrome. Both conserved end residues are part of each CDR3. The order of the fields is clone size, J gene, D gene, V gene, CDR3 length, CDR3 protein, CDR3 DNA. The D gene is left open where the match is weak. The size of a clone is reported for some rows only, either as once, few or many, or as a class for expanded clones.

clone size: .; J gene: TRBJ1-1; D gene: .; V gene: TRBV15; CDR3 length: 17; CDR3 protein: CATSRHQPGRTFPEAFF; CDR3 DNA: TGTGCCACCAGCAGACACCAGCCGGGACGAACCTTTCCTGAAGCTTTCTTT
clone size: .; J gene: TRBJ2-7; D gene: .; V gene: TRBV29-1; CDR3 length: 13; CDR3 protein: CSVALGTPYEQYF; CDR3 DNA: TGCAGCGTAGCCCTCGGGACACCATACGAGCAGTACTTC
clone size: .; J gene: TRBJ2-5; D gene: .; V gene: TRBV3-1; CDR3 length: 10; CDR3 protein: CASSQEAQYF; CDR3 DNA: TGTGCCAGCAGCCAAGAGGCCCAGTACTTC
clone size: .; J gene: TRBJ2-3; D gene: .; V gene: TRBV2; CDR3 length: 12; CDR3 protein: CASRVSGDTQYF; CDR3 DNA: TGTGCCAGCAGAGTCTCGGGAGATACGCAGTATTTT
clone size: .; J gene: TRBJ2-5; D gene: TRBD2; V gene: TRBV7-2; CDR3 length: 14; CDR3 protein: CASSVSGEEETQYF; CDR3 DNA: TGTGCCAGCAGCGTTAGCGGGGAGGAGGAGACCCAGTACTTC
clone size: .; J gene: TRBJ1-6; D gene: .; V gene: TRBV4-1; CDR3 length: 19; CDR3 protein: CASSQDQEGVSSYNSPLHF; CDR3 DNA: TGCGCCAGCAGCCAAGACCAGGAAGGTGTTAGCTCCTATAATTCACCCCTCCACTTT
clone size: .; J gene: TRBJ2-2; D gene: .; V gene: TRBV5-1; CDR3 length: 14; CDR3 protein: CASRADGGTGELFF; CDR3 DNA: TGCGCCAGCAGAGCAGATGGAGGCACCGGGGAGCTGTTTTTT
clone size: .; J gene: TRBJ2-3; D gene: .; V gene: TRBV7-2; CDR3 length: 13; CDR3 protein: CASSLSTADTQYF; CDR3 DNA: TGTGCCAGCAGCTTATCGACAGCAGATACGCAGTATTTT
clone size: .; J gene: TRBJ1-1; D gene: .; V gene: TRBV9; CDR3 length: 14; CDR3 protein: CASSAAGWNTEAFF; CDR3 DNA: TGTGCCAGCAGCGCCGCGGGGTGGAACACTGAAGCTTTCTTT
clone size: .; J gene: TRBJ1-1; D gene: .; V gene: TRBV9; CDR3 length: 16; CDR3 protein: CASSVGPQQKGPEAFF; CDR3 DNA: TGTGCCAGCAGCGTCGGGCCTCAGCAGAAGGGTCCTGAAGCTTTCTTT
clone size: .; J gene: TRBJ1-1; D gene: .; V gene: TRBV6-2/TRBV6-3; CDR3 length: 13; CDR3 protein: CASSSLGDTEAFF; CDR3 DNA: TGTGCCAGCAGTTCCCTAGGGGACACTGAAGCTTTCTTT
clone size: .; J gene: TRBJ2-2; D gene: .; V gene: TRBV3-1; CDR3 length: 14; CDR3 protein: CASRSDRLTGELFF; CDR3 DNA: TGTGCCAGCAGGTCCGACAGGTTAACCGGGGAGCTGTTTTTT
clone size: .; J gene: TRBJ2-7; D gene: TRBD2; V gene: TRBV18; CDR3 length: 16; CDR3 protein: CASSPLGLLSSYEQYF; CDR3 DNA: TGTGCCAGCTCACCGCTGGGACTACTGAGCTCCTACGAGCAGTACTTC
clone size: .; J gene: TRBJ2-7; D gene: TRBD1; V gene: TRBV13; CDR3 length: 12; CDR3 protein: CASSKGAGEQYF; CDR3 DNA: TGTGCCAGCTCCAAGGGGGCAGGCGAGCAGTACTTC
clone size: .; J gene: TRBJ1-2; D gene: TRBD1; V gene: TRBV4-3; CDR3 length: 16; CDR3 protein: CASSQGSTGWNYGYTF; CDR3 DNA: TGCGCCAGCAGCCAAGGATCGACAGGGTGGAACTATGGCTACACCTTC
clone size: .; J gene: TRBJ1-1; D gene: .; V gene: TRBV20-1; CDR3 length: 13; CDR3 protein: CSARGPDFTEAFF; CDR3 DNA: TGCAGTGCTAGAGGGCCCGATTTTACTGAAGCTTTCTTT
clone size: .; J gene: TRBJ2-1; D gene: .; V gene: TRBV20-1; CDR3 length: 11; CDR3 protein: CSARRTDEQFF; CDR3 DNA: TGCAGTGCTAGGAGGACGGATGAGCAGTTCTTC
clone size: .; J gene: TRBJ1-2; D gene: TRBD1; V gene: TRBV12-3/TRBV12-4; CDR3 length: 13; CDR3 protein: CASLGGGVDGYTF; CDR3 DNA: TGTGCCAGCCTCGGAGGGGGCGTTGATGGCTACACCTTC
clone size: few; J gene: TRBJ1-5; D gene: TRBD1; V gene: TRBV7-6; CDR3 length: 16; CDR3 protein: CASSLGTGGSDQPQHF; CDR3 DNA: TGTGCCAGCAGCTTGGGGACAGGGGGCAGCGATCAGCCCCAGCATTTT
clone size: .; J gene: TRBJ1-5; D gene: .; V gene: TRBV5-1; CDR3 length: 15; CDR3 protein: CASSQDNYSNQPQHF; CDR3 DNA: TGCGCCAGCAGCCAGGACAACTATAGCAATCAGCCCCAGCATTTT
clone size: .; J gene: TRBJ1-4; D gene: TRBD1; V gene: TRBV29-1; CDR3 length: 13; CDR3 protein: CSVRGQGDEKLFF; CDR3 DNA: TGCAGCGTTAGAGGACAGGGGGATGAAAAACTGTTTTTT
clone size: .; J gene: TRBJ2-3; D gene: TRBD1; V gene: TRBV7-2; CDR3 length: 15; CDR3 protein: CASSAGQGDGDTQYF; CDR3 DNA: TGTGCCAGCAGCGCGGGACAGGGGGATGGTGATACGCAGTATTTT
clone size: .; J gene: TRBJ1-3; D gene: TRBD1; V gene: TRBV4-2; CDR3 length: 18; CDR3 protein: CASSQDRTATGEGNTIYF; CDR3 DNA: TGTGCCAGCAGCCAAGATCGGACGGCGACAGGGGAAGGAAACACCATATATTTT
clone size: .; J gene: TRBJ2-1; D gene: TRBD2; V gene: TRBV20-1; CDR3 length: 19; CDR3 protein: CSARDLGRGGQVIHNEQFF; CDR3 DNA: TGCAGTGCTAGAGATCTTGGGCGGGGGGGCCAAGTAATCCACAATGAGCAGTTCTTC
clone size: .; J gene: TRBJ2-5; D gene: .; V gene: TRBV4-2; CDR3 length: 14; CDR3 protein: CASSQNVRGETQYF; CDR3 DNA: TGTGCCAGCAGCCAGAATGTGAGGGGAGAGACCCAGTACTTC
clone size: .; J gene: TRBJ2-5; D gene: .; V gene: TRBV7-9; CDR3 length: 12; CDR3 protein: CASSYPEETQYF; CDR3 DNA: TGTGCCAGCAGCTATCCCGAAGAGACCCAGTACTTC
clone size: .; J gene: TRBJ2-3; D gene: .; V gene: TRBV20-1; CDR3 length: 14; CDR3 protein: CSGQGETSTDTQYF; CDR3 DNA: TGCAGTGGGCAGGGTGAAACTAGCACAGATACGCAGTATTTT
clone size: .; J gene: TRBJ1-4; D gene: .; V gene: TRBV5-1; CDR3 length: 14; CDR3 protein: CASSGDRLNEKLFF; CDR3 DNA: TGCGCCAGCAGCGGAGACAGGTTGAATGAAAAACTGTTTTTT
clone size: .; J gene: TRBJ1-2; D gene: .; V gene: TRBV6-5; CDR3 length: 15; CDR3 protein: CASSYKTGDNYGYTF; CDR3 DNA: TGTGCCAGCAGTTATAAAACAGGAGATAACTATGGCTACACCTTC
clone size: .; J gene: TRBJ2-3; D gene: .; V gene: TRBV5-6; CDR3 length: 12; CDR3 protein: CASSAQQDTQYF; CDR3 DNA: TGTGCCAGCAGCGCGCAACAAGATACGCAGTATTTT
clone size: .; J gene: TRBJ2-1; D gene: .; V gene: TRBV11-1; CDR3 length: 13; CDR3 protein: CASRPPESSWQFF; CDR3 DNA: TGTGCCAGCAGACCCCCGGAGAGTTCGTGGCAGTTCTTC
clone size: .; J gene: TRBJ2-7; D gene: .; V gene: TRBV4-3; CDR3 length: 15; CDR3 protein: CASSQDRGESYEQYF; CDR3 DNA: TGCGCCAGCAGCCAAGATCGAGGCGAGTCCTACGAGCAGTACTTC
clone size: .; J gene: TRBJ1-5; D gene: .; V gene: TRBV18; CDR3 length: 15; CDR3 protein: CASSPNKGPNQPQHF; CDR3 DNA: TGTGCCAGCTCACCAAATAAGGGGCCTAATCAGCCCCAGCATTTT
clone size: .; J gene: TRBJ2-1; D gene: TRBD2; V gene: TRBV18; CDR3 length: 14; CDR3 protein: CASSAPGGYNEQFF; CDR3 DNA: TGTGCCAGCTCAGCCCCGGGGGGGTACAATGAGCAGTTCTTC
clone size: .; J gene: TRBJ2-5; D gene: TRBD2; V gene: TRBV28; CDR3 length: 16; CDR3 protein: CASSLRGTSRGETQYF; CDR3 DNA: TGTGCCAGCAGTTTACGGGGGACTAGCAGGGGGGAGACCCAGTACTTC
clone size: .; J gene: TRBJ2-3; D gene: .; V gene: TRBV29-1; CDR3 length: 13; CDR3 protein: CSVDRGSRDTQYF; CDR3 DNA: TGCAGCGTTGACAGGGGTTCAAGGGATACGCAGTATTTT
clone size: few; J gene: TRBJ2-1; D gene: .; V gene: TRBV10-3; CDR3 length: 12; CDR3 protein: CAISESGNEQFF; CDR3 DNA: TGTGCCATCAGTGAGTCGGGTAATGAGCAGTTCTTC
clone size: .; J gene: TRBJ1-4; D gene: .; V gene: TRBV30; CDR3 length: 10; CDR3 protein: CAGAQEKLFF; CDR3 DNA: TGTGCCGGTGCACAGGAAAAACTGTTTTTT
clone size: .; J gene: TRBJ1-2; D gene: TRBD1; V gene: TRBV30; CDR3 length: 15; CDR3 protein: CAWSPAGGQSYGYTF; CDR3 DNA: TGTGCCTGGAGTCCCGCAGGGGGCCAGAGCTATGGCTACACCTTC
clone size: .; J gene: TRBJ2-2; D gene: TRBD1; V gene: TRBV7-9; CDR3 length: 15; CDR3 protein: CASSGRGLDTGELFF; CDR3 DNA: TGTGCCAGCAGCGGCAGGGGGCTTGACACCGGGGAGCTGTTTTTT
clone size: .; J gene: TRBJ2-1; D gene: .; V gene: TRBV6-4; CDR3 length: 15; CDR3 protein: CASSDGPGPYNEQFF; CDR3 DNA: TGTGCCAGCAGTGATGGTCCGGGACCCTACAATGAGCAGTTCTTC
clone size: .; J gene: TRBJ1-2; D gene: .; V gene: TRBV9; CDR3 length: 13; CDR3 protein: CASSGEGVYGYTF; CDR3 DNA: TGTGCCAGCAGTGGCGAAGGAGTCTATGGCTACACCTTC
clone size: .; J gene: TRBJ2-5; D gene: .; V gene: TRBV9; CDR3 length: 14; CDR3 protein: CASSGGVSQETQYF; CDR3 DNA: TGTGCCAGCAGCGGTGGGGTGTCCCAAGAGACCCAGTACTTC
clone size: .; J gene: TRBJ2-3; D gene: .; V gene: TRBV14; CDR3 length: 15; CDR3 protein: CASSLNSPTTDTQYF; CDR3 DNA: TGTGCCAGCAGCCTGAACTCTCCCACCACAGATACGCAGTATTTT
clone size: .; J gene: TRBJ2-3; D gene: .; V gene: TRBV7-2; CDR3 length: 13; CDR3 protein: CASSSQGVDTQYF; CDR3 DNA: TGTGCCAGCAGCTCCCAGGGCGTCGATACGCAGTATTTT
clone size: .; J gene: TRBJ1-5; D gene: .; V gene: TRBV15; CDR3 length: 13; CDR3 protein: CATSRDGAQPQHF; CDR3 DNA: TGTGCCACCAGCAGAGACGGCGCTCAGCCCCAGCATTTT
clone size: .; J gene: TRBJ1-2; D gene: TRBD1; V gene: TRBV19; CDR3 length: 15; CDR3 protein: CASSTGTGGAGGYTF; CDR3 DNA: TGTGCCAGTAGTACCGGGACAGGGGGCGCGGGAGGCTACACCTTC
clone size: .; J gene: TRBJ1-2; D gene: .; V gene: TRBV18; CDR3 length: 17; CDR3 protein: CASSPTGTTSGGYGYTF; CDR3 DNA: TGTGCCAGCTCGCCAACCGGGACCACCTCGGGTGGGTATGGCTACACCTTC
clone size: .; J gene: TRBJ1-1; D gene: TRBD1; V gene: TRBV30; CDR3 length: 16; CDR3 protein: CAWSGGQGLGSPEAFF; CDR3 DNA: TGTGCCTGGAGTGGGGGACAGGGGTTAGGCAGCCCTGAAGCTTTCTTT
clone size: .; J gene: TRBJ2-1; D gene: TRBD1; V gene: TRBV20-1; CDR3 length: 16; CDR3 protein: CSARDAGQGKINEQFF; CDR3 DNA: TGCAGTGCTAGAGATGCGGGACAGGGTAAGATCAATGAGCAGTTCTTC
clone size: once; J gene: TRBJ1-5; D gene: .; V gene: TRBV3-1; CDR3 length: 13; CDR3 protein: CASSQGLGQPQHF; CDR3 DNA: TGTGCCAGCAGCCAAGGTTTGGGCCAGCCCCAGCATTTT
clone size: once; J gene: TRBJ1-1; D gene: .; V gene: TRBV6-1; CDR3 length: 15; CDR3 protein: CASSEGVGQNTEAFF; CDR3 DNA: TGTGCCAGCAGTGAAGGGGTGGGGCAGAACACTGAAGCTTTCTTT
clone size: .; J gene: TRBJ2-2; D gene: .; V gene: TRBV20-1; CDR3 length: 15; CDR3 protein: CSAREREVNTGELFF; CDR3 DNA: TGCAGTGCTAGAGAGAGGGAAGTGAACACCGGGGAGCTGTTTTTT
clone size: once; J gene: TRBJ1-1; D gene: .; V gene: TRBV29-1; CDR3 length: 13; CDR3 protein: CSGGGRGDTEAFF; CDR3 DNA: TGCAGCGGGGGAGGGCGTGGTGACACTGAAGCTTTCTTT
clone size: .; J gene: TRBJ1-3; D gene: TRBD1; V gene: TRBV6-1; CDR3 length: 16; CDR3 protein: CASSRQGATTGNTIYF; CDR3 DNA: TGTGCCAGCAGTAGACAGGGGGCCACGACTGGAAACACCATATATTTT
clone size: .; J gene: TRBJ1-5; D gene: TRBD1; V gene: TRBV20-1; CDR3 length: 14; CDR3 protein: CSAAPGQANQPQHF; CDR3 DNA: TGCAGTGCTGCCCCGGGACAGGCTAATCAGCCCCAGCATTTT
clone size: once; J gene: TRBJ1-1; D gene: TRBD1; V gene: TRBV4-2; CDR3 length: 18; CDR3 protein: CASSQEHWQGVIGTEAFF; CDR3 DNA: TGTGCCAGCAGCCAAGAGCACTGGCAGGGGGTGATCGGAACTGAAGCTTTCTTT
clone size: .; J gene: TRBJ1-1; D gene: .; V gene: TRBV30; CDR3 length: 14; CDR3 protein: CAWIGGRVNTEAFF; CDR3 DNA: TGTGCCTGGATCGGCGGCAGGGTGAACACTGAAGCTTTCTTT
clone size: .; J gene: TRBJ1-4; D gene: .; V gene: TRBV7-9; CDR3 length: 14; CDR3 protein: CASSLGDRPEKLFF; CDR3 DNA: TGTGCCAGCAGCTTAGGCGACAGGCCCGAAAAACTGTTTTTT